The rows below give T cell receptor beta chains drawn from one sample of a study of T cells after yellow fever vaccination. TCRdb ran MiXCR on the 5' RACE reads and lists one entry per CDR3 protein. The sample holds about 580,000 distinct CDR3 sequences; less than 20% are singletons and the top ten take 15% to 20%. Sequencing was performed on PBMCs, taken 5 days after the first yellow fever vaccination. The receptors derive from a man younger than 35 who received the YFV17D yellow fever vaccine. The CDR3 runs from the conserved cysteine through the conserved F or W. Fields, in order: J gene, V gene, CDR3 protein.

J gene: TRBJ2-5
V gene: TRBV12-3/TRBV12-4
CDR3 protein: CASSHRNSETQYF

J gene: TRBJ2-3
V gene: TRBV4-2
CDR3 protein: CASSQLAGDTDTQYF

J gene: TRBJ1-2
V gene: TRBV4-3
CDR3 protein: CASSQGIDSHLNYGYTF

J gene: TRBJ2-3
V gene: TRBV6-2/TRBV6-3
CDR3 protein: CASGNQDSGISTDTQYF

J gene: TRBJ2-1
V gene: TRBV12-3/TRBV12-4
CDR3 protein: CASRTSGGDNEQFF

J gene: TRBJ2-7
V gene: TRBV7-2
CDR3 protein: CASSPEGHSSYEQYF

J gene: TRBJ2-3
V gene: TRBV7-3
CDR3 protein: CASSLGFGSSTDTQYF

J gene: TRBJ1-1
V gene: TRBV7-2
CDR3 protein: CASTAMGGSAEAFF

J gene: TRBJ2-1
V gene: TRBV27
CDR3 protein: CASSRTGVQFF

J gene: TRBJ2-4
V gene: TRBV7-9
CDR3 protein: CASSVGTGAKNIQYF

J gene: TRBJ1-4
V gene: TRBV4-3
CDR3 protein: CASSRGTGPTNEKLFF

J gene: TRBJ1-3
V gene: TRBV10-3
CDR3 protein: CAISDSGWDGNTIYF

J gene: TRBJ2-3
V gene: TRBV7-2
CDR3 protein: CASSRSSGGGRGTQYF

J gene: TRBJ2-6
V gene: TRBV7-2
CDR3 protein: CASSPDLANVLTF

J gene: TRBJ2-5
V gene: TRBV25-1
CDR3 protein: CASSELSGYETQYF

J gene: TRBJ1-2
V gene: TRBV9
CDR3 protein: CASSVGGHGYTF

J gene: TRBJ2-1
V gene: TRBV10-3
CDR3 protein: CAISGGGRVLEQFF

J gene: TRBJ2-5
V gene: TRBV28
CDR3 protein: CASRPLGGTSVTKETQYF

J gene: TRBJ2-5
V gene: TRBV24-1
CDR3 protein: CATSDFGTGRLETQYF

J gene: TRBJ2-5
V gene: TRBV11-1
CDR3 protein: CASSLTADGIQETQYF

J gene: TRBJ2-3
V gene: TRBV5-1
CDR3 protein: CASTPRQGSTDTQYF

J gene: TRBJ1-5
V gene: TRBV12-3/TRBV12-4
CDR3 protein: CASSLAGYQPQHF

J gene: TRBJ2-7
V gene: TRBV30
CDR3 protein: CAWSRGENEQYF

J gene: TRBJ1-3
V gene: TRBV11-3
CDR3 protein: CASSLGQGYGNTIYF

J gene: TRBJ2-3
V gene: TRBV20-1
CDR3 protein: CSAGDSTLILDTQYF

J gene: TRBJ1-5
V gene: TRBV18
CDR3 protein: CASSPPGGAANQPQHF

J gene: TRBJ1-1
V gene: TRBV12-3/TRBV12-4
CDR3 protein: CASSWGRGTTEAFF

J gene: TRBJ2-5
V gene: TRBV6-2/TRBV6-3
CDR3 protein: CASSTDRDVGETQYF

J gene: TRBJ1-5
V gene: TRBV4-3
CDR3 protein: CASSQDLQGYSNQPQHF

J gene: TRBJ2-5
V gene: TRBV11-2
CDR3 protein: CASSLGSTGQETQYF

J gene: TRBJ2-3
V gene: TRBV15
CDR3 protein: CATSRDLQALTQYF

J gene: TRBJ2-5
V gene: TRBV7-6
CDR3 protein: CASSLFVRETQYF

J gene: TRBJ2-2
V gene: TRBV7-2
CDR3 protein: CASSLVPAGTGELFF

J gene: TRBJ1-6
V gene: TRBV7-2
CDR3 protein: CASSWGPGVYSPLHF

J gene: TRBJ1-5
V gene: TRBV30
CDR3 protein: CAWSAGTGNRPQHF

J gene: TRBJ2-4
V gene: TRBV27
CDR3 protein: CASSSRDSRLLSAGARAKNIQYF

J gene: TRBJ2-3
V gene: TRBV9
CDR3 protein: CASSVVPSGYPSTDTQYF

J gene: TRBJ1-4
V gene: TRBV7-7
CDR3 protein: CASSLAQDEKLFF

J gene: TRBJ1-6
V gene: TRBV7-2
CDR3 protein: CASSSVGWDNSPLHF

J gene: TRBJ2-3
V gene: TRBV6-2/TRBV6-3
CDR3 protein: CASSYGLARATDTQYF

J gene: TRBJ2-1
V gene: TRBV6-2/TRBV6-3
CDR3 protein: CASRTRGTYNEQFF

J gene: TRBJ1-5
V gene: TRBV11-1
CDR3 protein: CASRPSRESDSNQPQHF

J gene: TRBJ1-1
V gene: TRBV6-1
CDR3 protein: CASSARGANTEAFF

J gene: TRBJ2-1
V gene: TRBV4-2
CDR3 protein: CAISPASGAYNEQFF

J gene: TRBJ1-6
V gene: TRBV2
CDR3 protein: CASSEWRGGKANSPLHF

J gene: TRBJ2-5
V gene: TRBV29-1
CDR3 protein: CSVEGTKTQETQYF

J gene: TRBJ1-1
V gene: TRBV1
CDR3 protein: CTSSHRRGSFEAFF

J gene: TRBJ2-5
V gene: TRBV20-1
CDR3 protein: CSYWTGQETQYF

J gene: TRBJ1-1
V gene: TRBV11-2
CDR3 protein: CASSLPTGLMNTEAFF